These 5 T cell receptor beta chains originate from one sample sequenced in a study of cytomegalovirus exposure and HLA in healthy donors. The PCR had 60 Vbeta and 13 Jbeta primers. Profiled with immunoSEQ multiplex PCR; TCRdb holds only in-frame clones, not every one. This repertoire shows about 130,000 clones, 80% found once; its top ten account for about 4%. Sequencing input: PBMCs. Receptor source: a middle-aged woman in good health and CMV-seronegative.

The chain recombines TRBV11-2 with TRBJ2-7; D not resolved. Germline V gene lookup returns CDR1 SGHAT and CDR2 FQNNGV. V was cut by 1 base and J by 5 bases, with 9 bases left in between. This CDR3 is built from 13 residues. The CDR3 coding sequence is TGTGCCAGCAGCTTAGGCGTCTTCCACGAGCAGTACTTC. Amino acid sequence: CASSLGVFHEQYF.

V usage is TRBV5-1 and J usage is TRBJ1-1, with a weak D call TRBD1 (6 bases). With 5 bases removed from V and 4 bases from J, the gap between germline ends came to 9 bases. The length of the CDR3 is 12 residues. Germline V gives CDR1 SGHRS, CDR2 YFSETQ. Written as DNA, the CDR3 is TGCGCCAGCAGGAAGGGGGTCACTGAAGCTTTCTTT. Translation: CASRKGVTEAFF.

The chain employs TRBV19 and TRBJ2-7; 7 nucleotides agree with TRBD2. This CDR3 spans 14 amino acids. Germline V gene lookup returns CDR1 LNHDA and CDR2 SQIVND (reference sequence). J was trimmed by 2 bases and V by 4 bases; bases with no gene match: 5. The CDR3 DNA follows: TGTGCCAGTAGTACGGTCGGGGGGACCTACGAGCAGTACTTC. Protein: CASSTVGGTYEQYF.

The J gene is TRBJ1-1, the V gene TRBV19, with D perhaps matching TRBD1 (5 bases). This CDR3 has 17 amino acids. Germline values: CDR1 LNHDA, CDR2 SQIVND (reference sequence). V dropped 10 bases and J dropped 0 bases, with 24 bases sitting between them. The CDR3 bases are TGTGCCACCTCGCATTGGGAAGGGGCACAAATGAACACTGAAGCTTTCTTT. Protein sequence: CATSHWEGAQMNTEAFF.

The chain employs TRBV2 and TRBJ1-2; 8 positions match TRBD1. The germline CDR1 and CDR2 sequences are SNHLY and FYNNEI. This CDR3 has 14 residues. With 6 bases clipped from V and 4 bases from J, the junction kept 7 bases outside the gene matches. CDR3 amino acids: CASSAGQGTYGYTF. CDR3 in DNA: TGTGCCAGCAGCGCCGGACAGGGCACCTATGGCTACACCTTC.